The 20 T cell receptor beta chains below were found in one sample sequenced in a study of blood T cell repertoires in COVID-19. Libraries were prepared by immunoSEQ multiplex PCR; TCRdb keeps only in-frame clonotypes and omits some of them. The sample has about 260,000 clones, around 90% seen once. Sequenced material: PBMCs or T cells enriched from blood (not recorded which). All receptors derive from a woman aged 40 to 50 who had been exposed to COVID-19.

The chain is built from TRBV14 and TRBJ1-1, with D uncertain. The CDR3 runs to 12 residues. Germline V gives CDR1 SGHDN, CDR2 FVKESK. V lost 2 bases to trimming and J lost 10 bases, with 11 bases between them. The CDR3 reads CASSQTTVGAFF. Written as DNA, the CDR3 is TGTGCCAGCAGCCAAACCACAGTTGGAGCTTTCTTT.

V gene TRBV12-3 or TRBV12-4 combines with J gene TRBJ2-3; weak D call: TRBD1 (5 bases). V lost 6 bases and J 7 bases, leaving 11 bases between the germline ends. This CDR3 spans 12 amino acids. In DNA form, the CDR3 reads TGTGCCAGCAGCCAGGGTGACAATACGCAGTATTTT. Its translation is CASSQGDNTQYF.

V is TRBV3-1 (or the pseudogene TRBV3-2) and J is TRBJ2-2, with D possibly TRBD2 on 6 matching bases. With 5 bases removed from V and 6 bases from J, the gap between germline ends came to 13 bases. Germline loops: CDR1 LGHDT, CDR2 YNNKEL (reference sequence). The CDR3 is made up of 14 amino acids. CDR3 sequence: CASSSREEAGELFF. In nucleotides, the CDR3 is TGTGCCAGCAGCTCGCGGGAAGAGGCCGGGGAGCTGTTTTTT.

This chain connects TRBV9 to TRBJ1-2; TRBD1 matches 7 bases. This CDR3 spans 13 amino acids. Germline assignment: CDR1 SGDLS and CDR2 YYNGEE. V shed 2 bases, J shed 8 bases, and the junction held 6 bases outside the gene matches. CDR3 in DNA: TGTGCCAGCAGCGTCGTACAGGGGTGGGGCTACACCTTC. It is translated as CASSVVQGWGYTF.

The chain is built from TRBV7-9 and TRBJ2-7; D is possibly TRBD1 (7 bases). The CDR3 covers 17 residues. V lost 4 bases, J lost 6 bases, and 25 bases lay in between. Germline assignment: CDR1 SEHNR and CDR2 FQNEAQ (reference sequence). The CDR3 coding sequence is TGTGCCAGCAGCTGGGCGGGACAGACTAAACTTAGTTCCGAGCAGTACTTC. This translates into CASSWAGQTKLSSEQYF.

This clone was observed a handful of times. This chain connects TRBV19 to TRBJ2-5, with D perhaps matching TRBD1 (5 bases). Germline assignment: CDR1 LNHDA and CDR2 SQIVND (reference sequence). The CDR3 spans 14 residues. V was shortened by 3 bases and J by 5 bases, with 13 bases between the two germline ends. CDR3 sequence (DNA): TGTGCCAGTAGTATCGTGGCAGGGCAGGAGACCCAGTACTTC. Protein product: CASSIVAGQETQYF. The complete variable domain, with remaining parts taken from reference TRBV19 and TRBJ2-5, reads DGGITQSPKYLFRKEGQNVTLSCEQNLNHDAMYWYRQDPGQGLRLIYYSQIVNDFQKGDIAEGYSVSREKKESFPLTVTSAQKNPTAFYLCASSIVAGQETQYFGPGTRLLVL.

This chain joins TRBV13 and TRBJ1-5, with 8 bases identical to TRBD1. V trimming: 0 bases; J trimming: 5 bases; junction bases outside the gene matches: 0. The V gene's germline CDR1 is PRHDT and CDR2 FYEKMQ (reference sequence). The CDR3 spans 14 residues. CDR3 protein: CASSLGQGDQPQHF. In nucleotides, the CDR3 is TGTGCCAGCAGCTTAGGACAGGGGGATCAGCCCCAGCATTTT.

This rearrangement joins TRBV5-1 to TRBJ1-6; D is uncertain. Trimming cost V 0 bases and J 4 bases, with 8 bases left between them. Germline V gene lookup returns CDR1 SGHRS and CDR2 YFSETQ. This CDR3 has 15 residues. The CDR3 reads CASSLGAAYNSPLHF. CDR3 sequence (DNA): TGCGCCAGCAGCTTGGGAGCGGCGTATAATTCACCCCTCCACTTT.

The rearrangement joins TRBV19 to TRBJ1-1; D gene ambiguous. V dropped 5 bases and J dropped 10 bases, with 14 bases sitting between them. There are 12 residues in the CDR3. Looked up from germline, CDR1 is LNHDA and CDR2 is SQIVND (reference sequence). The CDR3 loop is CASSPPGEGAFF. The CDR3, as DNA: TGTGCCAGTAGTCCCCCTGGGGAGGGAGCTTTCTTT.

This rearrangement joins TRBV9 to TRBJ2-2, with D perhaps matching TRBD2 (6 bases). The ends were cut back, 4 bases at V and 10 bases at J, with 14 bases in the middle. The CDR3 loop spans 13 amino acids. CDR1 is SGDLS, CDR2 YYNGEE, per germline. The CDR3 nucleotides are TGTGCCAGCAGCTCCCTCATAGCGGAGGAGCTGTTTTTT. Protein: CASSSLIAEELFF.

The chain employs TRBV5-4 and TRBJ2-3; D might be TRBD2 (7 bases). CDR1 and CDR2 (germline): SGHNT, YYREEE (reference sequence). The CDR3 contains 16 residues. V shed 4 bases and J shed 0 bases, with 15 bases lying between them. The CDR3 spells CASSKGGRGSTDTQYF. DNA for the CDR3: TGTGCCAGCAGCAAGGGGGGGCGGGGGAGCACAGATACGCAGTATTTT.

The chain is built from TRBV19 and TRBJ2-1, with a weak D call TRBD1 (6 bases). V was clipped by 8 bases and J by 8 bases, with 16 bases between them. Germline loops: CDR1 LNHDA, CDR2 SQIVND (reference sequence). This CDR3 is built from 13 residues. The CDR3 sequence: CASRTDVLDEQFF. The CDR3, as DNA: TGTGCCAGTCGGACAGACGTATTGGATGAGCAGTTCTTC. The full variable domain, completed using reference TRBV19 and TRBJ2-1, is DGGITQSPKYLFRKEGQNVTLSCEQNLNHDAMYWYRQDPGQGLRLIYYSQIVNDFQKGDIAEGYSVSREKKESFPLTVTSAQKNPTAFYLCASRTDVLDEQFFGPGTRLTVL.

The chain is built from TRBV7-2 and TRBJ2-3, with TRBD2 matching 10 bases. Germline trimming cut 3 bases from V and 10 bases from J; bases unmatched to any gene: 4. The CDR3 is 13 amino acids. CDR1 is SGHTA and CDR2 is FQGNSA in the germline V gene. CDR3 coding DNA: TGTGCCAGCAGCTTGGAGCGGGAGGGCCCGCAGTATTTT. This sequence encodes CASSLEREGPQYF.

The chain uses TRBV4-2 and TRBJ1-2; no firm D call. Trimming stripped 0 bases from V and 8 bases from J, with 7 bases between. Germline V gene data show CDR1 as LGHNA and CDR2 as YNFKEQ. The CDR3 is 12 amino acids. The chain's CDR3 is CASSQERGGYTF. In nucleotides, the CDR3 is TGTGCCAGCAGCCAAGAACGCGGAGGCTACACCTTC.

This clone was seen just once. The genes are TRBV4-1 and TRBJ2-7; D might be TRBD2 (5 bases). Germline values: CDR1 MGHRA, CDR2 YSYEKL. V was cut by 0 bases and J by 7 bases, with 13 bases left in between. The CDR3 length is 14 residues. CDR3 in amino acids: CASSQDPGWEEQYF. The CDR3 DNA reads as TGCGCCAGCAGCCAAGACCCGGGGTGGGAAGAGCAGTACTTC.

The genes are TRBV9 and TRBJ1-2, with 8 bases fitting TRBD1. The germline V gene encodes CDR1 SGDLS and CDR2 YYNGEE. This CDR3 has 13 residues. The V segment lost 5 bases and the J segment 8 bases; nucleotides outside the gene matches: 8. CDR3 sequence reads: CASRETGAGGYTF. DNA of the CDR3: TGTGCCAGCAGAGAGACAGGGGCGGGCGGCTACACCTTC.

The V call is TRBV16, the J call TRBJ1-1; 9 bases are shared with TRBD1. In germline, CDR1 is KGHSY, CDR2 FQNENV. With 5 bases clipped from V and 5 bases from J, the junction kept 6 bases outside the gene matches. The CDR3 has 14 residues. The CDR3 DNA reads as TGTGCCAGCAGCAAGCCGGGACAGGGTACTGAAGCTTTCTTT. The encoded protein is CASSKPGQGTEAFF.

The V call is TRBV28, the J call TRBJ1-5; 9 bases are a match to TRBD1. With 7 bases clipped from V and 3 bases from J, the junction kept 7 bases outside the gene matches. Per the germline V gene, CDR1 is MDHEN and CDR2 is SYDVKM. The CDR3 consists of 15 residues. The CDR3 protein is CASTPGQGINQPQHF. CDR3 sequence (DNA): TGTGCCAGCACCCCGGGACAGGGAATCAATCAGCCCCAGCATTTT.

The rearrangement joins TRBV7-3 to TRBJ1-1, with a weak D call TRBD1 (6 bases). In germline, CDR1 is SGHTA, CDR2 FQGTGA. V lost 5 bases, J lost 8 bases, and 24 bases lay in between. There are 16 residues in the CDR3. Here the CDR3 reads CASSPGGSPAGAEAFF. The CDR3 coding sequence is TGTGCCAGCAGCCCGGGGGGCTCGCCCGCCGGGGCGGAAGCTTTCTTT.

The chain is built from TRBV29-1 and TRBJ2-1; 9 bases are shared with TRBD2. The V gene's germline CDR1 is SQVTM and CDR2 ANQGSEA. The junction had 15 bases not matched to a gene; V was cut back by 5 bases and J by 7 bases. The CDR3 loop spans 16 amino acids. Written as DNA, the CDR3 is TGCAGCGTTAGCGGTCGGCGGACTAGCGTACTAAATGAGCAGTTCTTC. It specifies CSVSGRRTSVLNEQFF.